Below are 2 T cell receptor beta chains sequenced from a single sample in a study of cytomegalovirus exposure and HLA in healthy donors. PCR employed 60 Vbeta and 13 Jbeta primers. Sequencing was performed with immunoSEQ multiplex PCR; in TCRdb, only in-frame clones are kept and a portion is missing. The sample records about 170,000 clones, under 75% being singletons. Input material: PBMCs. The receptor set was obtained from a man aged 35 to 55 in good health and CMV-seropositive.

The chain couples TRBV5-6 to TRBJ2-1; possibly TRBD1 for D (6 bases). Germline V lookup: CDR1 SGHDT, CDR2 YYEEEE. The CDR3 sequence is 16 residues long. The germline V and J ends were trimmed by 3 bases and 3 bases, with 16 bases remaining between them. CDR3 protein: CASSSRPGHLYNEQFF. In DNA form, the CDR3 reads TGTGCCAGCAGCTCGCGACCGGGACACCTCTACAATGAGCAGTTCTTC.

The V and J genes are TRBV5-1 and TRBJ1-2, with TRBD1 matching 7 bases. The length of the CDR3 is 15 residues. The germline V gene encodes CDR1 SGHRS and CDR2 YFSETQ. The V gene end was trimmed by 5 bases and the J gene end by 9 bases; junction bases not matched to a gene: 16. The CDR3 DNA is TGCGCCAGCAGTACCACAGGGGCCACCGAGTTTAGCTACACCTTC. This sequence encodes CASSTTGATEFSYTF. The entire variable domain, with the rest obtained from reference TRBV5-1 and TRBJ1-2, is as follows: KAGVTQTPRYLIKTRGQQVTLSCSPISGHRSVSWYQQTPGQGLQFLFEYFSETQRNKGNFPGRFSGRQFSNSRSEMNVSTLELGDSALYLCASSTTGATEFSYTFGSGTRLTVV.